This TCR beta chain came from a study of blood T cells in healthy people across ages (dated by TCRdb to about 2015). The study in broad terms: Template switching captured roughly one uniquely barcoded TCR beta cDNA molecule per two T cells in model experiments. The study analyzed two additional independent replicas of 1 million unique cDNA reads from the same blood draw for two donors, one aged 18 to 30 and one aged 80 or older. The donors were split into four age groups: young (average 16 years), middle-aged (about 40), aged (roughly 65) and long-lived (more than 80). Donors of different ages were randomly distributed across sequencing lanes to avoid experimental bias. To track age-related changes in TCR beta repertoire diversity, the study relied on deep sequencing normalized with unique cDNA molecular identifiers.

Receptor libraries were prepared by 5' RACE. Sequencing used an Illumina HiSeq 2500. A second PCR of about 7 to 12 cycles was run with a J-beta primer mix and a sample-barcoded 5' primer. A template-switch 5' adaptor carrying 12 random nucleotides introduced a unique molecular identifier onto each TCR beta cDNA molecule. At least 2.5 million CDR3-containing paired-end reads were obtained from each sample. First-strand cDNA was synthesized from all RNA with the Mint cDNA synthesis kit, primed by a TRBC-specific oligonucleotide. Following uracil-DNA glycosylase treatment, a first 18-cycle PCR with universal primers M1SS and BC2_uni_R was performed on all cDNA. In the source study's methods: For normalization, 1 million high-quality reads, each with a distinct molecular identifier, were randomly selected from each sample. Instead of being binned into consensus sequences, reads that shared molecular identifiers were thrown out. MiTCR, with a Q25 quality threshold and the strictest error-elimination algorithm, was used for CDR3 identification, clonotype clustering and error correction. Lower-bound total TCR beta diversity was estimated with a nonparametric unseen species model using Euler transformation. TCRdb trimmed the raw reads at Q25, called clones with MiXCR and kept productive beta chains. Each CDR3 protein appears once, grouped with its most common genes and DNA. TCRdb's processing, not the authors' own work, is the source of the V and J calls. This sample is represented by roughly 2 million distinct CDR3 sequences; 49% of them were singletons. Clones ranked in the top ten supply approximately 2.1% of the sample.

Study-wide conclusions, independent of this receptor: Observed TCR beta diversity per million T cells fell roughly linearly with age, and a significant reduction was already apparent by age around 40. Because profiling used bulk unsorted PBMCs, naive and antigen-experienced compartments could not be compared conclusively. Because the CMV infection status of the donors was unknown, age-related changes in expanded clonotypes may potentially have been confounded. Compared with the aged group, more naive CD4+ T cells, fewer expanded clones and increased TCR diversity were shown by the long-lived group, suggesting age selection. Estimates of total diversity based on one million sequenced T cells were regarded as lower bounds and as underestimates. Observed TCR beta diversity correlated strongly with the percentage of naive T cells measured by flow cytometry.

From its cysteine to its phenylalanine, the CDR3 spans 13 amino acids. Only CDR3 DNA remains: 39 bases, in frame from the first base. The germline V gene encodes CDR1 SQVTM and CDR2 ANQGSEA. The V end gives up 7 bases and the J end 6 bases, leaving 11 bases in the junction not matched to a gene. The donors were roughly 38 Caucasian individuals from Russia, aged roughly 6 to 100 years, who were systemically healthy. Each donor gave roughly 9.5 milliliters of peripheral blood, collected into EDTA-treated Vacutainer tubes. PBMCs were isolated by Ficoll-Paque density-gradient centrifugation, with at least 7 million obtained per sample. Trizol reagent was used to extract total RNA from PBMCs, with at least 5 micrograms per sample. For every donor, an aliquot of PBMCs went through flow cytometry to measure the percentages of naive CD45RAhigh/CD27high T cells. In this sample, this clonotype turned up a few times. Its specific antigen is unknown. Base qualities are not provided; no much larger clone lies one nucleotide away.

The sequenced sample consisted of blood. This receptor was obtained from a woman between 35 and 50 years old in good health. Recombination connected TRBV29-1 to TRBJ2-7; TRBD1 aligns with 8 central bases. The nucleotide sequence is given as TGCAGCGCCGGCCGACAGGGGAAGCTCGAGCAGTACTTC. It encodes CSAGRQGKLEQYF.